The 4 T cell receptor beta chains presented below share a single source sample, sequenced in a study of memory CD4+ T cells and cytomegalovirus serostatus. Profiled with immunoSEQ multiplex PCR; TCRdb holds only in-frame clones, not every one. The sample yields approximately 88,000 clones, 80% seen once. The sort gate was single viable CD3+CD4+CD8-CD45RO+ cells for memory CD4+ T cells. The sample comprised memory CD4+ T cells from blood. These receptor sequences come from an adult in good health and CMV-seropositive.

The chain combines TRBV7-8 with TRBJ1-2, with TRBD1 matching 8 bases. V shed 1 base and J 5 bases; nucleotides not matched to a gene: 3. The CDR3 sequence is 14 residues long. Germline V gene lookup returns CDR1 SGHVS and CDR2 FQNEAQ. CDR3 sequence: CASSLGTGRYGYTF. The CDR3 nucleotides read TGTGCCAGCAGCTTAGGGACAGGGAGGTATGGCTACACCTTC.

The chain carries TRBV5-1 and TRBJ2-1; 11 nucleotides agree with TRBD2. The length of the CDR3 is 14 residues. The J segment lost 9 bases and the V segment lost 0 bases, leaving 2 bases of the junction unmatched. Germline V CDR1 and CDR2: SGHRS, YFSETQ. CDR3 residues: CASSLDLAGGEQFF. CDR3 nucleotides: TGCGCCAGCAGCTTGGACCTAGCGGGGGGTGAGCAGTTCTTC.

This chain connects TRBV28 to TRBJ1-2; the D is unclear. The V end was cut by 6 bases, the J end by 8 bases, with 7 bases between. There are 10 residues in the CDR3. Germline V CDR1 and CDR2: MDHEN, SYDVKM. As DNA, the CDR3 is TGTGCCAGCAGCCCACCAGGCTACACCTTC. Amino acids: CASSPPGYTF.

This clone appeared a few times. The chain recombines TRBV5-6 with TRBJ2-5; D unclear. The V end was cut by 2 bases, the J end by 5 bases, with 10 bases between. Germline loops: CDR1 SGHDT, CDR2 YYEEEE. The CDR3 contains 13 residues. This CDR3 is CASSFWSMETQYF. In nucleotides, the CDR3 is TGTGCCAGCAGCTTCTGGAGTATGGAGACCCAGTACTTC.